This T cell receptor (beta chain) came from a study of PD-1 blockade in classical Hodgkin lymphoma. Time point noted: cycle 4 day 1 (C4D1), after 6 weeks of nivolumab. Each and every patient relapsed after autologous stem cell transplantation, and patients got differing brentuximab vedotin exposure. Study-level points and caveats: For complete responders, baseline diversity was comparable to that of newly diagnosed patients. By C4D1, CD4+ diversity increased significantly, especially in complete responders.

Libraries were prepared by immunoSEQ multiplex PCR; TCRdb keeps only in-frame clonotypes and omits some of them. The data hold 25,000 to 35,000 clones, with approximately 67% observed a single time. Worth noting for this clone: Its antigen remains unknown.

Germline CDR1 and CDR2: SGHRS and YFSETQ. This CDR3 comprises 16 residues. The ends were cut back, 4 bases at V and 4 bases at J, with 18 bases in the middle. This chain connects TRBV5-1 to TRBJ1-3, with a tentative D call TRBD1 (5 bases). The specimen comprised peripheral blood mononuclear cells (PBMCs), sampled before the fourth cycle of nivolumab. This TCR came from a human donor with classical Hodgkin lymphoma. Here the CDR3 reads CASSPGVATMGNTIYF. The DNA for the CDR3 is TGCGCCAGCAGCCCGGGGGTCGCTACTATGGGAAACACCATATATTTT.